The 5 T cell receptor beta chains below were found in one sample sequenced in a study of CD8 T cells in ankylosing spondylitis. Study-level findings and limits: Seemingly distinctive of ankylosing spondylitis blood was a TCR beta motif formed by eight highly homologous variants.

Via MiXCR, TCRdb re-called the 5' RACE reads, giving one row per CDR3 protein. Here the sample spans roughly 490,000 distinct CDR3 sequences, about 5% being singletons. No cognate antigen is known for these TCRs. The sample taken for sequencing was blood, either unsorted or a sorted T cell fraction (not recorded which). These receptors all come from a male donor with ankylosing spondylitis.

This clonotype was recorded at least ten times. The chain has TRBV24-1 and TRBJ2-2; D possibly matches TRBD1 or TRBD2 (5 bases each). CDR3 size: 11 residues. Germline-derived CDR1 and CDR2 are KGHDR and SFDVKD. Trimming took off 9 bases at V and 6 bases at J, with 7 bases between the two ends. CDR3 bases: TGTGCCACCGGGGGAGCCGGGGAGCTGTTTTTT. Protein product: CATGGAGELFF.

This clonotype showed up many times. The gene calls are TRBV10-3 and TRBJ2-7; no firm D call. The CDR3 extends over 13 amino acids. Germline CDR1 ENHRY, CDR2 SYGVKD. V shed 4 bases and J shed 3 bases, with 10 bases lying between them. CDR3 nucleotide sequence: TGTGCCATCAGTGGGCGTCGGAACTACGAGCAGTACTTC. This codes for CAISGRRNYEQYF.

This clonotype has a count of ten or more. The CDR3 sequence: CSVGFSRGSGGYTF. CDR3 sequence (DNA): TGCAGCGTTGGATTTAGCAGGGGGTCGGGTGGCTACACCTTC. This sequence joins TRBV29-1 and TRBJ1-2; 7 bases are shared with TRBD1. V lost 4 bases and J lost 7; bases outside the gene matches: 12. CDR1 is SQVTM, CDR2 ANQGSEA, per germline. The CDR3 is 14 amino acids.

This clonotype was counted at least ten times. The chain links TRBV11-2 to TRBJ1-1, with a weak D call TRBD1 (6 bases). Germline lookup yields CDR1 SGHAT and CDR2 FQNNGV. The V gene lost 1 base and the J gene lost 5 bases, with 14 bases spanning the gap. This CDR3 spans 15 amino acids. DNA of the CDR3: TGTGCCAGCAGCTTAGCGGCAGGGGTGGGAACTGAAGCTTTCTTT. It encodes CASSLAAGVGTEAFF.

Written as DNA, the CDR3 is TGTGCCAGCAGTGGGTGGGGGGGCCGGGAAAAACTGTTTTTT. As protein: CASSGWGGREKLFF. The chain carries TRBV6-1 and TRBJ1-4; D might be TRBD1 (6 bases). The V and J ends lost 4 bases and 8 bases respectively, with 14 bases between them. Germline V CDR1 and CDR2: MNHNS, SASEGT. CDR3 size: 14 residues.